Presented here are 5 T cell receptor beta chains from one specimen sequenced in a study of T cell responses to AZD1222 COVID-19 vaccine. Data came from immunoSEQ multiplex PCR; TCRdb stores just in-frame clones and leaves some out. The data contain approximately 80,000 clones, just under 90% of them singletons. The sequences come from peripheral blood, collected on day 0 of AZD1222 vaccination. These receptors originate from an adult in good health.

This clone occurred a few times. This chain joins TRBV11-3 and TRBJ2-2, with D unresolved. V lost 1 base, J lost 5 bases, and 8 bases lay in between. Germline V gene sequence: CDR1 SGHNT, CDR2 YENEEA. The CDR3 loop spans 14 amino acids. CDR3 residues: CASSLVLGTGELFF. CDR3 DNA sequence: TGTGCCAGCAGCTTAGTTTTGGGAACCGGGGAGCTGTTTTTT. The full variable domain, its missing parts supplied by reference TRBV11-3 and TRBJ2-2, is EAGVVQSPRYKIIEKKQPVAFWCNPISGHNTLYWYLQNLGQGPELLIRYENEEAVDDSQLPKDRFSAERLKGVDSTLKIQPAELGDSAVYLCASSLVLGTGELFFGEGSRLTVL.

In nucleotides, the CDR3 is TGTGCCAGCAGCCCTTCCCCGAGCACTCAAGAGACCCAGTACTTC. Protein sequence: CASSPSPSTQETQYF. This chain links TRBV7-2 with TRBJ2-5; no definite D call. V lost 5 bases, J lost 2 bases, and 15 bases lay in between. This CDR3 region has 15 residues. Germline-derived CDR1 and CDR2 are SGHTA and FQGNSA.

This clone counts as medium-sized. This chain connects TRBV6-4 to TRBJ2-2; 10 bases map to TRBD2. CDR1 MRHNA and CDR2 SNTAGT come from the germline V gene. V dropped 5 bases and J dropped 4; count of bases not matched to a gene: 1. The CDR3 has 14 residues. The CDR3 DNA reads TGTGCCAGCAGTAGCGGGGGGGCCACCGGGGAGCTGTTTTTT. Encoded protein: CASSSGGATGELFF.

This clone was observed a single time. The chain combines TRBV5-1 with TRBJ1-3, with D uncertain. Germline V gives CDR1 SGHRS, CDR2 YFSETQ. The CDR3 totals 16 residues. Trimming removed 3 bases at V and 0 bases at J, with 13 bases between. The CDR3 spells CASSSPEYLSGNTIYF. The CDR3 nucleotides are TGCGCCAGCAGCTCCCCTGAGTACCTCTCTGGAAACACCATATATTTT.

The chain has TRBV5-1 and TRBJ1-2; D unresolved. The CDR3 totals 16 residues. The germline V and J ends were trimmed by 2 bases and 6 bases, with 20 bases remaining between them. From germline, CDR1 is SGHRS and CDR2 YFSETQ. In nucleotides, the CDR3 is TGCGCCAGCAGCTTATTAGCAGGACGAGTCGGAGATGGCTACACCTTC. Translated: CASSLLAGRVGDGYTF.